These T cell receptor beta chains were read from a single sample in a study of cytomegalovirus exposure and HLA in healthy donors. The protocol was immunoSEQ multiplex PCR, while the TCRdb copy is restricted to in-frame clones and leaves out a portion. Found here are about 120,000 clones, around 82% of them singletons; the top ten hold about 3.7%. Sequencing used PBMCs. The receptors stem from a woman aged 35 to 49 in good health and CMV-seropositive. The CDR3 runs from the conserved cysteine through the conserved F or W. Each record gives: clone size, CDR3 length, D gene, J gene, V gene, CDR3 DNA, CDR3 protein. The D gene is left open where the match is weak. For some rows the clone size is stated as once, few or many, or as a class when expanded; others skip it.

abundance: .; len: 15; d_gene: .; j_gene: TRBJ2-3; v_gene: TRBV5-1; CDR3nt: TGCGCCAGCAGCCCTCCCAGCGGGAGCACAGATACGCAGTATTTT; CDR3aa: CASSPPSGSTDTQYF
abundance: .; len: 14; d_gene: TRBD2; j_gene: TRBJ2-7; v_gene: TRBV28; CDR3nt: TGTGCCAGCAGTTTACGGCTAGCGGGTTCCCAGCAGTACTTC; CDR3aa: CASSLRLAGSQQYF
abundance: .; len: 14; d_gene: .; j_gene: TRBJ1-1; v_gene: TRBV6-1; CDR3nt: TGTGCCAGCAGTGAAGTTGGGGCTCCCACTGAAGCTTTCTTT; CDR3aa: CASSEVGAPTEAFF
abundance: .; len: 14; d_gene: .; j_gene: TRBJ2-2; v_gene: TRBV11-3; CDR3nt: TGTGCCAGCAGCTCCCGTGAGTCCCCCGGGGAGCTGTTTTTT; CDR3aa: CASSSRESPGELFF
abundance: few; len: 15; d_gene: .; j_gene: TRBJ2-2; v_gene: TRBV9; CDR3nt: TGTGCCAGCAGCGGAGGACAGTCGAGGACCGGGGAGCTGTTTTTT; CDR3aa: CASSGGQSRTGELFF
abundance: .; len: 16; d_gene: .; j_gene: TRBJ2-3; v_gene: TRBV30; CDR3nt: TGTGCCTGGAGTCATCTAGGGGGAGAAGACACAGATACGCAGTATTTT; CDR3aa: CAWSHLGGEDTDTQYF
abundance: .; len: 16; d_gene: .; j_gene: TRBJ2-7; v_gene: TRBV18; CDR3nt: TGTGCCAGCTCACCACCGGGGGCGGCTAGCTCCTACGAGCAGTACTTC; CDR3aa: CASSPPGAASSYEQYF
abundance: .; len: 16; d_gene: .; j_gene: TRBJ1-3; v_gene: TRBV11-2; CDR3nt: TGTGCCAGCAGCTTAGTCCGTCCTTTCTCTGGAAACACCATATATTTT; CDR3aa: CASSLVRPFSGNTIYF
abundance: few; len: 18; d_gene: TRBD1; j_gene: TRBJ1-5; v_gene: TRBV11-1; CDR3nt: TGTGCCAGCGCCTCCAGGGGGCTCGCATACTATAGCAATCAGCCCCAGCATTTT; CDR3aa: CASASRGLAYYSNQPQHF
abundance: .; len: 15; d_gene: TRBD2; j_gene: TRBJ2-7; v_gene: TRBV19; CDR3nt: TGTGCCAGTAGTCCCGGGACTAGCGGGATCTGGGAGCAGTACTTC; CDR3aa: CASSPGTSGIWEQYF
abundance: .; len: 12; d_gene: .; j_gene: TRBJ2-1; v_gene: TRBV9; CDR3nt: TGTGCCAGCAGCGTAGTCAACAATGAGCAGTTCTTC; CDR3aa: CASSVVNNEQFF
abundance: .; len: 16; d_gene: .; j_gene: TRBJ2-1; v_gene: TRBV9; CDR3nt: TGTGCCAGCAGCGTAGAGAGCGGAGGGGTTTACAATGAGCAGTTCTTC; CDR3aa: CASSVESGGVYNEQFF
abundance: .; len: 16; d_gene: TRBD1; j_gene: TRBJ2-7; v_gene: TRBV5-1; CDR3nt: TGCGCCAGCAGCTTGCAGGACAGGGGGCCATCATACGAGCAGTACTTC; CDR3aa: CASSLQDRGPSYEQYF
abundance: .; len: 15; d_gene: .; j_gene: TRBJ2-7; v_gene: TRBV2; CDR3nt: TGTGCCAGCAAGGCGGGGCGGGCGGTCACCTACGAGCAGTACTTC; CDR3aa: CASKAGRAVTYEQYF
abundance: .; len: 14; d_gene: .; j_gene: TRBJ2-7; v_gene: TRBV6-1; CDR3nt: TGTGCCAGCAGTGAACCCCCCGGGGATCGGGAGCAGTACTTC; CDR3aa: CASSEPPGDREQYF
abundance: .; len: 14; d_gene: TRBD2; j_gene: TRBJ2-5; v_gene: TRBV9; CDR3nt: TGTGCCAGCAGCGGACTAGCGCCCCAAGAGACCCAGTACTTC; CDR3aa: CASSGLAPQETQYF
abundance: .; len: 14; d_gene: .; j_gene: TRBJ2-3; v_gene: TRBV7-8; CDR3nt: TGTGCCAGCAGCTTAGGGGACAACACAGATACGCAGTATTTT; CDR3aa: CASSLGDNTDTQYF
abundance: .; len: 17; d_gene: TRBD2; j_gene: TRBJ2-4; v_gene: TRBV27; CDR3nt: TGTGCCAGCAGTTTTCTAGCGGGAGGGCCGGGGGGAGACATTCAGTACTTC; CDR3aa: CASSFLAGGPGGDIQYF
abundance: .; len: 12; d_gene: TRBD1; j_gene: TRBJ1-1; v_gene: TRBV5-4; CDR3nt: TGTGCCAGCAGCTCGACAGGGCTCGAAGCTTTCTTT; CDR3aa: CASSSTGLEAFF
abundance: .; len: 15; d_gene: TRBD2; j_gene: TRBJ2-7; v_gene: TRBV6-1; CDR3nt: TGTGCCAGCAGTGAAACCAGCGGGAGCTCCTACGAGCAGTACTTC; CDR3aa: CASSETSGSSYEQYF
abundance: .; len: 13; d_gene: TRBD1; j_gene: TRBJ2-7; v_gene: TRBV18; CDR3nt: TGTGCCAGCTCACCACTTGGACAGGACGAGCAGTACTTC; CDR3aa: CASSPLGQDEQYF
abundance: .; len: 13; d_gene: .; j_gene: TRBJ2-7; v_gene: TRBV18; CDR3nt: TGTGCCAGCTCACCATCAGGGGTCGGTGAGCAGTACTTC; CDR3aa: CASSPSGVGEQYF
abundance: .; len: 14; d_gene: .; j_gene: TRBJ1-5; v_gene: TRBV7-2; CDR3nt: TGTGCCAGCAGCTTCACAGGGCTCAATCAGCCCCAGCATTTT; CDR3aa: CASSFTGLNQPQHF
abundance: .; len: 15; d_gene: .; j_gene: TRBJ2-2; v_gene: TRBV21-1; CDR3nt: TGTGCCAGCAGCACGGACAGTCAGGACACCGGGGAGCTGTTTTTT; CDR3aa: CASSTDSQDTGELFF
abundance: .; len: 16; d_gene: .; j_gene: TRBJ2-7; v_gene: TRBV18; CDR3nt: TGTGCCAGCTCACCACCTGGGAGTGGTCGAAACTACGAGCAGTACTTC; CDR3aa: CASSPPGSGRNYEQYF
abundance: .; len: 15; d_gene: .; j_gene: TRBJ1-6; v_gene: TRBV6-6; CDR3nt: TGTGCCAGCAGTTACAGCAGGCTTAACAATTCACCCCTCCACTTT; CDR3aa: CASSYSRLNNSPLHF
abundance: .; len: 14; d_gene: .; j_gene: TRBJ2-5; v_gene: TRBV7-2; CDR3nt: TGTGCCAGTACCAAGAGGGGGTACCAAGAGACCCAGTACTTC; CDR3aa: CASTKRGYQETQYF
abundance: .; len: 15; d_gene: TRBD2; j_gene: TRBJ2-5; v_gene: TRBV7-7; CDR3nt: TGTGCTAGCAGACAAGGGACTAGCGGTCATGAGACCCAGTACTTC; CDR3aa: CASRQGTSGHETQYF
abundance: .; len: 15; d_gene: .; j_gene: TRBJ1-5; v_gene: TRBV19; CDR3nt: TGTGCCAGTAGCCCGGCGGGGGAGGGCAATCAGCCCCAGCATTTT; CDR3aa: CASSPAGEGNQPQHF
abundance: .; len: 14; d_gene: .; j_gene: TRBJ1-1; v_gene: TRBV19; CDR3nt: TGTGCCAGTAGTAGGACAGACATAAACACTGAAGCTTTCTTT; CDR3aa: CASSRTDINTEAFF
abundance: few; len: 12; d_gene: .; j_gene: TRBJ2-7; v_gene: TRBV27; CDR3nt: TGTGCCAGCCGGGACTTCTCATACGAGCAGTACTTC; CDR3aa: CASRDFSYEQYF
abundance: .; len: 15; d_gene: TRBD1; j_gene: TRBJ2-7; v_gene: TRBV5-8; CDR3nt: TGTGCCAGCAGCTTGTCACAGGGGGGCTCCTACGAGCAGTACTTC; CDR3aa: CASSLSQGGSYEQYF
abundance: .; len: 17; d_gene: .; j_gene: TRBJ2-7; v_gene: TRBV4-2; CDR3nt: TGTGCCAGCAGCCAAGATACCCCCCAGCGGCAATCCTACGAGCAGTACTTC; CDR3aa: CASSQDTPQRQSYEQYF
abundance: .; len: 15; d_gene: TRBD2; j_gene: TRBJ2-1; v_gene: TRBV7-2; CDR3nt: TGTGCCAGCAGCTTCGGAGCGGGAGAAGTCAATGAGCAGTTCTTC; CDR3aa: CASSFGAGEVNEQFF
abundance: .; len: 15; d_gene: TRBD2; j_gene: TRBJ2-2; v_gene: TRBV6-5; CDR3nt: TGTGCCAGCAGTTACGGCGGGAGGGGTACCGGGGAGCTGTTTTTT; CDR3aa: CASSYGGRGTGELFF
abundance: few; len: 14; d_gene: .; j_gene: TRBJ1-1; v_gene: TRBV7-2; CDR3nt: TGTGCCAGCAGCCCAAACCTCGGGAGCACTGAAGCTTTCTTT; CDR3aa: CASSPNLGSTEAFF
abundance: once; len: 15; d_gene: TRBD1; j_gene: TRBJ1-1; v_gene: TRBV6-5; CDR3nt: TGTGCCAGCAGTTTCCTGGGGGACAGAAACACTGAAGCTTTCTTT; CDR3aa: CASSFLGDRNTEAFF
abundance: once; len: 15; d_gene: .; j_gene: TRBJ1-5; v_gene: TRBV21-1; CDR3nt: TGTGCCACCTCCCCCGGGATGAGGGGGCATCAGCCCCAGCATTTT; CDR3aa: CATSPGMRGHQPQHF
abundance: .; len: 13; d_gene: .; j_gene: TRBJ2-5; v_gene: TRBV7-2; CDR3nt: TGTGCCAGCAGCCTCACTAGTGAGGAGACCCAGTACTTC; CDR3aa: CASSLTSEETQYF
abundance: .; len: 14; d_gene: TRBD2; j_gene: TRBJ2-7; v_gene: TRBV7-2; CDR3nt: TGTGCCAGCAGACCTAGCGGGAGCGAGTACGAGCAGTACTTC; CDR3aa: CASRPSGSEYEQYF
abundance: .; len: 16; d_gene: TRBD2; j_gene: TRBJ2-7; v_gene: TRBV28; CDR3nt: TGTGCCAGCAGCCCGTACCATGGAGGGAGGGGCGACGAGCAGTACTTC; CDR3aa: CASSPYHGGRGDEQYF
abundance: few; len: 15; d_gene: TRBD1; j_gene: TRBJ1-4; v_gene: TRBV11-3; CDR3nt: TGTGCCAGCAGCGCCCGACAGGGGTTAAATGAAAAACTGTTTTTT; CDR3aa: CASSARQGLNEKLFF
abundance: .; len: 14; d_gene: TRBD1; j_gene: TRBJ2-2; v_gene: TRBV19; CDR3nt: TGTGCCAGTAGTAATACAGGGGGTACCGGGGAGCTGTTTTTT; CDR3aa: CASSNTGGTGELFF
abundance: .; len: 14; d_gene: .; j_gene: TRBJ2-7; v_gene: TRBV14; CDR3nt: TGTGCCAGCAGCCAAGGACATGGAGGGTACGAGCAGTACTTC; CDR3aa: CASSQGHGGYEQYF
abundance: .; len: 13; d_gene: .; j_gene: TRBJ2-7; v_gene: TRBV5-6; CDR3nt: TGTGCCAGCAGCTTGGGAGGCGGGAATGAGCAGTACTTC; CDR3aa: CASSLGGGNEQYF
abundance: .; len: 15; d_gene: TRBD1; j_gene: TRBJ2-1; v_gene: TRBV4-2; CDR3nt: TGTGCCAGCAGCCTACAGGGGCTTTTTGATTATGAGCAGTTCTTC; CDR3aa: CASSLQGLFDYEQFF
abundance: few; len: 17; d_gene: .; j_gene: TRBJ2-1; v_gene: TRBV27; CDR3nt: TGTGCCAGCAGTCTTAGCCTCGCGGGGTTACTTTACAATGAGCAGTTCTTC; CDR3aa: CASSLSLAGLLYNEQFF
abundance: .; len: 11; d_gene: .; j_gene: TRBJ1-1; v_gene: TRBV19; CDR3nt: TGTGCCAGTTCTCCGAACACTGAAGCTTTCTTT; CDR3aa: CASSPNTEAFF
abundance: once; len: 13; d_gene: TRBD1; j_gene: TRBJ1-2; v_gene: TRBV6-1; CDR3nt: TGTGCCAGCAGTCTGGACAGGGCCTATGGCTACACCTTC; CDR3aa: CASSLDRAYGYTF
abundance: .; len: 14; d_gene: .; j_gene: TRBJ1-5; v_gene: TRBV28; CDR3nt: TGTGCCAGCAGTTTATTACGGTCGAACCAGCCCCAGCATTTT; CDR3aa: CASSLLRSNQPQHF
abundance: .; len: 15; d_gene: TRBD1; j_gene: TRBJ1-5; v_gene: TRBV28; CDR3nt: TGTGCCAGCAGTTTAGGGACAGGAAGGAATCAGCCCCAGCATTTT; CDR3aa: CASSLGTGRNQPQHF
abundance: .; len: 15; d_gene: TRBD2; j_gene: TRBJ2-3; v_gene: TRBV6-6; CDR3nt: TGTGCCAGCCGTCCAGGACTAGCGGGAGCAGATACGCAGTATTTT; CDR3aa: CASRPGLAGADTQYF
abundance: few; len: 14; d_gene: .; j_gene: TRBJ2-7; v_gene: TRBV6-5; CDR3nt: TGTGCCAGCAGTCCCCAGGGGAGCTCCTACGAGCAGTACTTC; CDR3aa: CASSPQGSSYEQYF